Each of the 30 T cell receptor beta chains below was sequenced from the same sample in a study of shared clonotypes between healthy human individuals. The method was immunoSEQ multiplex PCR; TCRdb's version includes in-frame clones alone and lacks a portion of them. The sample has 950,000 to 1,200,000 clones, approximately 80% seen once; the top ten hold over 0.8%. Sample: memory CD4+ T cells from PBMCs. Indicated subset: CD45RA-negative fraction. The receptors were sampled from a man between 18 and 29 years old in good health. Some clones in this sample may be carry-over from other donors' samples.

This clone was counted ten times or more. This sequence joins TRBV2 and TRBJ2-6; no definite D call. Germline lookup yields CDR1 SNHLY and CDR2 FYNNEI. Trimming stripped 4 bases from V and 0 bases from J, with 4 bases between. This CDR3 is built from 14 residues. CDR3 sequence (DNA): TGTGCCAGCAGTGGGAACTCTGGGGCCAACGTCCTGACTTTC. Its translation: CASSGNSGANVLTF.

This clone occurred a few times. The chain is built from TRBV5-1 and TRBJ2-5; D remains ambiguous. CDR3 size: 15 residues. Germline CDR1 is SGHRS and CDR2 is YFSETQ. Between the trimmed V and J ends, which lost 4 bases and 2 bases, there was a span of 15 bases. The CDR3 nucleotides are TGCGCCAGCAGCCTCTTAGGGTCCTGGCAAGAGACCCAGTACTTC. Translating gives CASSLLGSWQETQYF.

J is TRBJ2-2 and V is TRBV5-1, with 7 bases identical to TRBD1. CDR1 and CDR2 (germline): SGHRS, YFSETQ. V trimming: 4 bases; J trimming: 0 bases; junction bases outside the gene matches: 6. This CDR3 contains 16 residues. DNA for the CDR3: TGCGCCAGCAGCCGGCGACAGGGCGCGAACACCGGGGAGCTGTTTTTT. Translation: CASSRRQGANTGELFF. The full variable domain, in which reference TRBV5-1 and TRBJ2-2 provide the parts outside the CDR3, is KAGVTQTPRYLIKTRGQQVTLSCSPISGHRSVSWYQQTPGQGLQFLFEYFSETQRNKGNFPGRFSGRQFSNSRSEMNVSTLELGDSALYLCASSRRQGANTGELFFGEGSRLTVL.

This chain uses TRBV5-4 with TRBJ1-2; 9 nucleotides agree with TRBD1. The CDR3 is made up of 15 amino acids. Germline V gene lookup returns CDR1 SGHNT and CDR2 YYREEE (reference sequence). With 4 bases clipped from V and 1 base from J, the junction kept 5 bases outside the gene matches. This CDR3 reads CASSPGTGINYGYTF. CDR3 sequence (DNA): TGTGCCAGCAGCCCCGGGACAGGGATTAACTATGGCTACACCTTC.

The genes are TRBV7-9 and TRBJ2-3; the D is unclear. The CDR3 covers 12 residues. CDR1 is SEHNR, CDR2 FQNEAQ, per germline (reference sequence). Trimming removed 1 base at V and 8 bases at J, with 7 bases between. The CDR3 loop reads CASSLDVGTQYF. CDR3 in DNA: TGTGCCAGCAGCTTAGATGTAGGTACGCAGTATTTT.

This clone occurred once. CDR3 residues: CASSASTDTQYF. CDR3 coding DNA: TGTGCCAGCAGCGCTAGCACAGATACGCAGTATTTT. The chain joins TRBV28 to TRBJ2-3; D gene uncertain. The CDR3 has 12 amino acids. Trimming cost V 6 bases and J 0 bases, with 4 bases left between them. Germline CDR1 and CDR2: MDHEN and SYDVKM.

The CDR3 reads CSARGVEDTF. The DNA of the CDR3 is TGCAGTGCTAGAGGGGTGGAAGACACCTTC. V and J are TRBV20-1 and TRBJ1-2; no clear D gene. Trimming stripped 1 base from V and 12 bases from J, with 9 bases between. CDR3 length: 10 residues. The germline gives CDR1 DFQATT, CDR2 SNEGSKA (reference sequence).

This chain connects TRBV18 to TRBJ2-7, with 8 bases matching TRBD1. In germline, CDR1 is KGHSH, CDR2 LQKENI. This CDR3 is 14 amino acids long. Germline trimming cut 3 bases from V and 3 bases from J; bases unmatched to any gene: 4. CDR3 sequence: CASSPGQVGYEQYF. The CDR3 bases are TGTGCCAGCTCACCGGGACAGGTGGGCTACGAGCAGTACTTC.

V usage is TRBV5-1 and J usage is TRBJ2-5, with D possibly TRBD2 on 6 matching bases. There are 15 residues in the CDR3. The ends were cut back, 3 bases at V and 2 bases at J, with 14 bases in the middle. Germline loops: CDR1 SGHRS, CDR2 YFSETQ. As DNA, the CDR3 is TGCGCCAGCAGCTGGACGACGGGGGTTCAAGAGACCCAGTACTTC. The encoded protein is CASSWTTGVQETQYF.

The table lists this clone with a few counts. The V call is TRBV11-2, the J call TRBJ2-1; TRBD1 is a possible D gene (6 bases). The CDR3 extends over 14 amino acids. The germline V gene has CDR1 SGHAT and CDR2 FQNNGV. V lost 5 bases and J 7 bases, leaving 15 bases between the germline ends. Written as DNA, the CDR3 is TGTGCCAGCAGCCCCACAGGGAATAGGAATGAGCAGTTCTTC. Translating gives CASSPTGNRNEQFF.

This chain uses TRBV13 with TRBJ1-1; tentative D call: TRBD1 (5 bases). Trimming stripped 5 bases from V and 1 base from J, with 14 bases between. CDR1 PRHDT and CDR2 FYEKMQ come from the germline V gene (reference sequence). The CDR3 runs to 15 residues. The CDR3 protein is CASSRLRAQNTEAFF. The CDR3, as DNA: TGTGCCAGCAGCAGGCTCAGGGCCCAGAACACTGAAGCTTTCTTT.

J is TRBJ2-2 and V is TRBV18; D is undetermined. The germline V gene has CDR1 KGHSH and CDR2 LQKENI. V gave up 1 base and J gave up 0 bases, with 9 bases separating them. The CDR3 totals 16 residues. The CDR3 DNA reads TGTGCCAGCTCACCACTGATAGGGACGAACACCGGGGAGCTGTTTTTT. This translates into CASSPLIGTNTGELFF.

This clone was seen once. The genes are TRBV2 and TRBJ1-5; D is possibly TRBD1 (5 bases). The V end lost 5 bases, the J end lost 6 bases, and 8 bases lay between the germline ends. Germline loops: CDR1 SNHLY, CDR2 FYNNEI. This CDR3 is 12 amino acids long. DNA of the CDR3: TGTGCCAGCAGTCTGGGGGGTCAGCCCCAGCATTTT. Amino acids: CASSLGGQPQHF.

J is TRBJ2-1 and V is TRBV29-1; 9 bases align to TRBD2. Trimming at V came to 3 bases and at J to 3 bases, leaving 3 bases not matched to a gene. Germline lookup yields CDR1 SQVTM and CDR2 ANQGSEA. There are 14 residues in the CDR3. The chain's CDR3 is CSVDWTSVYNEQFF. The CDR3 DNA is TGCAGCGTTGATTGGACTAGCGTCTACAATGAGCAGTTCTTC.

The chain couples TRBV5-4 to TRBJ1-1; 9 nucleotides agree with TRBD1. The length of the CDR3 is 17 residues. Trimming removed 1 base from V and 0 bases from J; junction bases left unmatched: 7. Germline V gives CDR1 SGHNT, CDR2 YYREEE (reference sequence). The CDR3 is CASSLPGQGSMNTEAFF. In DNA form, the CDR3 reads TGTGCCAGCAGCTTGCCCGGACAGGGGAGCATGAACACTGAAGCTTTCTTT.

The CDR3, as DNA: TGTGCCAGCAGCGAGTCGGCGGCGGGAGGGCAAGAGACCCAGTACTTC. This gives the protein CASSESAAGGQETQYF. The chain carries TRBV7-3 and TRBJ2-5, with TRBD2 matching over 9 bases. The CDR3 sequence is 16 residues long. The trim removed 5 bases at V and 2 bases at J, leaving 9 bases unmatched. The germline V gene encodes CDR1 SGHTA and CDR2 FQGTGA.

The gene calls are TRBV7-8 and TRBJ2-1; 12 nucleotides match TRBD2. The CDR3 sequence is 18 residues long. Germline-derived CDR1 and CDR2 are SGHVS and FQNEAQ. Trimming took 5 bases from V and 0 from J; bases not matched to a gene: 8. CDR3 DNA: TGTGCCAGCAGCCGGACTAGCGGGACCCTCCTCTCCTACAATGAGCAGTTCTTC. Translated, it gives CASSRTSGTLLSYNEQFF.

This rearrangement joins TRBV9 to TRBJ2-2; no reliable D call. The CDR3 is 16 amino acids. Trimming took off 4 bases at V and 4 bases at J, with 17 bases between the two ends. The germline gives CDR1 SGDLS, CDR2 YYNGEE. CDR3 amino acids: CASSPLPRLGTGELFF. CDR3 nucleotides: TGTGCCAGCAGCCCACTCCCTAGGCTAGGCACCGGGGAGCTGTTTTTT. Complete variable domain (other parts from reference TRBV9 and TRBJ2-2): DSGVTQTPKHLITATGQRVTLRCSPRSGDLSVYWYQQSLDQGLQFLIQYYNGEERAKGNILERFSAQQFPDLHSELNLSSLELGDSALYFCASSPLPRLGTGELFFGEGSRLTVL.

The chain combines TRBV9 with TRBJ2-7; 7 nucleotides line up with TRBD1. Germline loops: CDR1 SGDLS, CDR2 YYNGEE. V lost 4 bases to trimming and J lost 2 bases; unmatched junction nucleotides: 6. The CDR3 contains 14 residues. The DNA for the CDR3 is TGTGCCAGCAGCTTCCGACAGGGTGCCTACGAGCAGTACTTC. Translating gives CASSFRQGAYEQYF.

This clone was detected a few times. This chain connects TRBV7-9 to TRBJ2-3; 7 bases are shared with TRBD2. From germline, CDR1 is SEHNR and CDR2 FQNEAQ (reference sequence). The trim removed 4 bases at V and 5 bases at J, leaving 12 bases unmatched. The CDR3 covers 16 residues. The CDR3 nucleotides are TGTGCCAGCAGCTACCCTAGCGGCTCCCCCGGAGATACGCAGTATTTT. Amino acid sequence: CASSYPSGSPGDTQYF. The complete variable domain, with remaining parts taken from reference TRBV7-9 and TRBJ2-3, reads DTGVSQNPRHKITKRGQNVTFRCDPISEHNRLYWYRQTLGQGPEFLTYFQNEAQLEKSRLLSDRFSAERPKGSFSTLEIQRTEQGDSAMYLCASSYPSGSPGDTQYFGPGTRLTVL.

The chain uses TRBV28 and TRBJ1-2; 7 bases match TRBD1. CDR3 size: 15 residues. Per germline, CDR1 MDHEN and CDR2 SYDVKM. Germline trimming cut 5 bases from V and 3 bases from J; bases unmatched to any gene: 9. This CDR3 is CASSTTTGLYYGYTF. CDR3 bases: TGTGCCAGCAGTACAACGACAGGGTTGTACTATGGCTACACCTTC.

V is TRBV6-5 and J is TRBJ1-1; TRBD1 is a possible D gene (5 bases). V gave up 7 bases and J gave up 3 bases, with 18 bases separating them. The CDR3 runs 15 residues. The germline CDR1 and CDR2 sequences are MNHEY and SVGAGI. CDR3 in DNA: TGTGCCAGCAACGGACACCCACCCCGGGACACTGAAGCTTTCTTT. It codes for CASNGHPPRDTEAFF.

A note on this clone: In the same sample, other DNA sequences code for this CDR3. This rearrangement joins TRBV5-1 to TRBJ2-7, with D perhaps being TRBD1 or TRBD2 (5 bases each). The V gene's germline CDR1 is SGHRS and CDR2 YFSETQ. Trimming cost V 4 bases and J 2 bases, with 13 bases left between them. The CDR3 runs to 14 residues. The CDR3 reads CASSHGDATYEQYF. CDR3 DNA: TGCGCCAGCAGCCACGGGGACGCGACCTACGAGCAGTACTTC.

This sequence joins TRBV10-2 and TRBJ2-5; the match to TRBD2 covers 7 bases. Germline V gene data show CDR1 as WSHSY and CDR2 as SAAADI. The CDR3 runs 13 residues. V lost 6 bases, J lost 1 base, and 2 bases stayed unmatched. The DNA for the CDR3 is TGCGCCAGCAGGCCTAGCGGCCAAGAGACCCAGTACTTC. Its protein is CASRPSGQETQYF.

The chain employs TRBV5-1 and TRBJ1-5; TRBD1 matches at 10 bases. The germline V gene encodes CDR1 SGHRS and CDR2 YFSETQ. This CDR3 has 15 amino acids. V dropped 4 bases and J dropped 6; count of bases not matched to a gene: 7. Here the CDR3 DNA reads TGCGCCAGCAGCCCCGGGACAGGGGTGATTCAGCCCCAGCATTTT. Protein: CASSPGTGVIQPQHF.

The rearrangement joins TRBV27 to TRBJ2-3, with a possible D match to TRBD1 (9 bases). Trimming stripped 4 bases from V and 2 bases from J, with 28 bases between. CDR1 is MNHEY, CDR2 SMNVEV, per germline (reference sequence). The CDR3 is 20 residues long. CDR3 sequence: CASSSTWTGVQREHTDTQYF. The CDR3 bases are TGTGCCAGCAGTTCAACTTGGACAGGGGTTCAGCGGGAGCACACAGATACGCAGTATTTT.

The J gene is TRBJ1-2, the V gene TRBV2; TRBD1 agrees at 10 bases. The CDR3 is made up of 16 amino acids. CDR1 and CDR2 from the germline V gene are SNHLY and FYNNEI. The V and J ends lost 5 bases and 8 bases, in that order; junction bases with no gene match: 14. The CDR3 here is CASSRAGQGEFEGYTF. CDR3 in DNA: TGTGCCAGCAGTCGCGCCGGACAGGGGGAGTTCGAAGGCTACACCTTC.

The chain combines TRBV5-1 with TRBJ2-5; D is unclear. V gave up 3 bases and J gave up 0 bases, with 9 bases separating them. The length of the CDR3 is 14 residues. Germline V gene lookup returns CDR1 SGHRS and CDR2 YFSETQ. This CDR3 reads CASSSTIDQETQYF. In DNA form, the CDR3 reads TGCGCCAGCAGCTCTACTATAGACCAAGAGACCCAGTACTTC.

This sequence joins TRBV28 and TRBJ1-5, with 8 bases aligning to TRBD1. Germline CDR1 reads MDHEN; CDR2 reads SYDVKM. Germline trimming cut 5 bases from V and 2 bases from J; bases unmatched to any gene: 2. The CDR3 runs 14 residues. CDR3 region: CASSRDRRNQPQHF. The CDR3 DNA reads TGTGCCAGCAGTCGGGACAGGCGCAATCAGCCCCAGCATTTT.

In the case of this clone: Germline is not matched at one junction end, which may reflect a read error. J is TRBJ2-7 and V is TRBV7-2; unclear D gene. This CDR3 is built from 14 residues. CDR1 is SGHTA, CDR2 FQGNSA, per germline. The CDR3 DNA reads TGTGTCAGCAGCTTAGAGGCCCCTTCTGGGGAGCAGTACTTC. This codes for CVSSLEAPSGEQYF.